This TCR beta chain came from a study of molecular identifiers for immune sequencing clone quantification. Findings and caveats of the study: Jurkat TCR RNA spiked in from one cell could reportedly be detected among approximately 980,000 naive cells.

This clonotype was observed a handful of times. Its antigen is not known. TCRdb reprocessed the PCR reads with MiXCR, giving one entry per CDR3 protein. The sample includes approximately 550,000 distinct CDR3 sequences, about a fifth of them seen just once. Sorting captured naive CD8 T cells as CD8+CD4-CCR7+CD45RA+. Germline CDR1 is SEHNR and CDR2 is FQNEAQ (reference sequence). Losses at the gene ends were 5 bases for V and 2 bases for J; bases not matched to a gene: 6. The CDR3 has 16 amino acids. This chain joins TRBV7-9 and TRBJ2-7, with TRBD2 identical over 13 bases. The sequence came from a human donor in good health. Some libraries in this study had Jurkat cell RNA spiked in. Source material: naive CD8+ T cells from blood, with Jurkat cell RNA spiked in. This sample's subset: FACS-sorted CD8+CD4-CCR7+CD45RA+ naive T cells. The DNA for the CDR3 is TGTGCCAGCAGCGCGAGACTAGCGGGAGGAACCTACGAGCAGTACTTC. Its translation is CASSARLAGGTYEQYF.